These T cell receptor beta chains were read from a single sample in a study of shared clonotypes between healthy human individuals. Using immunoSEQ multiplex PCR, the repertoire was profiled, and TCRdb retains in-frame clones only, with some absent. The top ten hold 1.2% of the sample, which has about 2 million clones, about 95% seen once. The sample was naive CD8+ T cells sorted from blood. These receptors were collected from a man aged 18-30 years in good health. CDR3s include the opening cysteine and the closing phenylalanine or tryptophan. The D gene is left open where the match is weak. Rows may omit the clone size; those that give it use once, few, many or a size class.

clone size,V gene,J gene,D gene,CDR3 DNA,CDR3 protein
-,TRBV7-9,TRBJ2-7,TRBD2,TGTGCCAGCAGCTCGTTTAAGGGACTAGCGGGAGGCGAGCAGTACTTC,CASSSFKGLAGGEQYF
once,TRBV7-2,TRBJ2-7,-,TGTGCCAGCAGCTCCCCGAGTTTCGAGCAGTACTTC,CASSSPSFEQYF
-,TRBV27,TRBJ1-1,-,TGTGCCAGCAGTCAAGGACCAGGGCGGGCTGAAGCTTTCTTT,CASSQGPGRAEAFF
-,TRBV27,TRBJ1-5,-,TGTGCCAGCAGTTTCGGGGGGCCTAGCAATCAGCCCCAGCATTTT,CASSFGGPSNQPQHF
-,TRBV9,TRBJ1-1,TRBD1,TGTGCCAGCAGCATCCCCCGGGACAGCCAGACAGGAACTGAAGCTTTCTTT,CASSIPRDSQTGTEAFF
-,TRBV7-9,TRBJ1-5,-,TGTGCCAGCAGCCCCCCGGGAATGGGGCCCGGACGGATCACGCCCCAGCATTTT,CASSPPGMGPGRITPQHF
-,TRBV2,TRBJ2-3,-,TGTGCCAGCAGTGGCCCGGGACCGGCAGATACGCAGTATTTT,CASSGPGPADTQYF
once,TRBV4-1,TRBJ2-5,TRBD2,TGCGCCAGCAGCCAAGAGCCGGGGGGTCTAGAGACCCAGTACTTC,CASSQEPGGLETQYF
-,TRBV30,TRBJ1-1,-,TGTGCCTGGAGTGTGGCAGGGTGGACTGAAGCTTTCTTT,CAWSVAGWTEAFF
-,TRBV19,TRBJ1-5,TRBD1,TGTGCCAGTAGTCCGGACAGGGGAGGTCAGCCCCAGCATTTT,CASSPDRGGQPQHF